The 25 T cell receptor beta chains in this list originate from one sample, sequenced in a study of cytomegalovirus exposure and HLA in healthy donors. It was with 60 Vbeta and 13 Jbeta primers that the PCR ran. Sequenced by immunoSEQ multiplex PCR; TCRdb stores in-frame clones only, minus some. This table has about 190,000 clones, around 87% appearing once. The specimen sequenced was PBMCs. These receptors originate from a boy aged 2 to 10 in good health and CMV-seronegative.

The V call is TRBV5-4, the J call TRBJ1-1, with TRBD1 as a possible D gene (5 bases). CDR1 is SGHNT and CDR2 is YYREEE in the germline V gene (reference sequence). V was pared by 0 bases and J by 3 bases, with 9 bases between. There are 14 residues in the CDR3. CDR3 sequence: CASSLGGADTEAFF. CDR3 coding DNA: TGTGCCAGCAGCTTGGGGGGCGCGGACACTGAAGCTTTCTTT.

The V and J genes are TRBV27 and TRBJ2-6; unclear D gene. This CDR3 has 19 amino acids. Germline CDR1 is MNHEY and CDR2 is SMNVEV (reference sequence). V lost 3 bases, J lost 0 bases, and 18 bases lay in between. The CDR3 spells CASSLMGRSLSSGANVLTF. The CDR3 DNA follows: TGTGCCAGCAGTTTGATGGGCCGATCTTTAAGCTCTGGGGCCAACGTCCTGACTTTC.

The V call is TRBV28, the J call TRBJ2-3, with TRBD1 as a possible D gene (5 bases). V was shortened by 3 bases and J by 0 bases, with 10 bases between the two germline ends. Germline CDR1 reads MDHEN; CDR2 reads SYDVKM. The CDR3 loop spans 15 amino acids. The CDR3 DNA reads TGTGCCAGCAGTTTTGTGGACACGAGCACAGATACGCAGTATTTT. This translates into CASSFVDTSTDTQYF.

This clone was picked up one time. The chain employs TRBV29-1 and TRBJ2-1; 9 bases are shared with TRBD2. Germline CDR1 and CDR2: SQVTM and ANQGSEA. V was clipped by 4 bases and J by 5 bases; unmatched bases: 12. The CDR3 contains 16 residues. CDR3 DNA sequence: TGCAGCGTTGGGTGGCCGGCGGGAGGGCCCCACAATGAGCAGTTCTTC. Its translation is CSVGWPAGGPHNEQFF.

CDR3 bases: TGTGCCAGCAGTCTCGACAGGGTAGCCTACGAGCAGTACTTC. This sequence encodes CASSLDRVAYEQYF. This chain connects TRBV27 to TRBJ2-7; TRBD1 aligns across 7 bases. This CDR3 region has 14 residues. Per germline, CDR1 MNHEY and CDR2 SMNVEV (reference sequence). V lost 5 bases to trimming and J lost 2 bases; unmatched junction nucleotides: 6.

The chain uses TRBV7-3 and TRBJ1-6; a possible D gene is TRBD1 (5 bases). Germline V lookup: CDR1 SGHTA, CDR2 FQGTGA. Trimming shortened V by 4 bases and J by 8 bases, and 18 bases separated the two germline ends. The CDR3 consists of 16 residues. In DNA, the CDR3 is TGTGCCAGCAGCTCAAGGCCCGGGCAGGGATATTCACCCCTCCACTTT. As protein: CASSSRPGQGYSPLHF.

This chain connects TRBV5-6 to TRBJ2-1, with D perhaps TRBD2 (7 bases). The CDR3 covers 15 residues. V was cut by 3 bases and J by 6 bases, with 16 bases left in between. Germline values: CDR1 SGHDT, CDR2 YYEEEE. CDR3 sequence: CASSSVGRGGNEQFF. CDR3 in DNA: TGTGCCAGCAGCTCCGTTGGGAGGGGGGGCAATGAGCAGTTCTTC.

J is TRBJ2-7 and V is TRBV28, with 8 bases matching TRBD1. The germline V gene encodes CDR1 MDHEN and CDR2 SYDVKM. The junction had 4 bases not matched to a gene; V was cut back by 3 bases and J by 3 bases. The CDR3 has 14 amino acids. CDR3 nucleotide sequence: TGTGCCAGCAGTTTGACAGGGGAATACTACGAGCAGTACTTC. This sequence encodes CASSLTGEYYEQYF.

This clone came up once. This rearrangement joins TRBV10-2 to TRBJ2-6; 11 positions agree with TRBD1. Losses at the gene ends were 9 bases for V and 2 bases for J; bases not matched to a gene: 9. The CDR3 sequence is 17 residues long. Germline lookup yields CDR1 WSHSY and CDR2 SAAADI. The DNA of the CDR3 is TGCGCCAGTCTCGAGGACAGGGGGCTTGCTGGGGCCAACGTCCTGACTTTC. Translation: CASLEDRGLAGANVLTF.

The rearrangement links TRBV5-4 to TRBJ1-5; 7 positions agree with TRBD1. Looked up from germline, CDR1 is SGHNT and CDR2 is YYREEE (reference sequence). The V gene end was trimmed by 4 bases and the J gene end by 6 bases; junction bases not matched to a gene: 10. This CDR3 contains 15 residues. The CDR3 nucleotides read TGTGCCAGCAGCATAAAACAGGGGATGGTTCAGCCCCAGCATTTT. Translating it yields CASSIKQGMVQPQHF.

The chain recombines TRBV27 with TRBJ2-7; D perhaps matches TRBD2 (6 bases). Germline V lookup: CDR1 MNHEY, CDR2 SMNVEV (reference sequence). Trimming took 3 bases from V and 1 from J, leaving 13 bases between them. The CDR3 sequence is 15 residues long. This chain's CDR3 is CASSFDGGKSYEQYF. The CDR3 DNA is TGTGCCAGCAGTTTCGACGGGGGAAAGTCCTACGAGCAGTACTTC.

The J gene is TRBJ2-7, the V gene TRBV7-3; TRBD2 matches 12 bases. Unmatched junction bases numbered 2, after V lost 5 bases and J lost 3 bases. Germline V gives CDR1 SGHTA, CDR2 FQGTGA. The CDR3 is 14 amino acids. This CDR3 reads CASSVLAGGYEQYF. CDR3 nucleotides: TGTGCCAGCAGCGTACTAGCGGGGGGCTACGAGCAGTACTTC.

The chain uses TRBV11-1 and TRBJ2-3, with D possibly being TRBD1 (6 bases). V lost 1 base to trimming and J lost 10 bases, with 12 bases between them. This CDR3 region has 13 residues. Germline V gene lookup returns CDR1 SGHAT and CDR2 FQDESV (reference sequence). The CDR3 DNA is TGTGCCAGCAGCTTAGTACTTGAGGGGGCGCAGTATTTT. This sequence encodes CASSLVLEGAQYF.

The chain employs TRBV30 and TRBJ2-7; D remains unclear. The germline gives CDR1 GTSNPN, CDR2 SVGIG (reference sequence). This CDR3 comprises 13 residues. V lost 0 bases and J lost 0, with 6 bases in between. CDR3 coding DNA: TGTGCCTGGAGTGTCTCCCGCTCCTACGAGCAGTACTTC. This codes for CAWSVSRSYEQYF. The full variable domain, rest sourced from reference TRBV30 and TRBJ2-7, is SQTIHQWPATLVQPVGSPLSLECTVEGTSNPNLYWYRQAAGRGLQLLFYSVGIGQISSEVPQNLSASRPQDRQFILSSKKLLLSDSGFYLCAWSVSRSYEQYFGPGTRLTVT.

This clone was observed once. The chain recombines TRBV30 with TRBJ2-5; the match to TRBD2 covers 10 bases. The CDR3 contains 14 residues. With V trimmed by 1 base and J by 3 bases, 2 bases remained unmatched. Germline CDR1 and CDR2: GTSNPN and SVGIG (reference sequence). The CDR3: CAWSDGLAEETQYF. In nucleotides, the CDR3 is TGTGCCTGGAGTGACGGACTAGCGGAAGAGACCCAGTACTTC.

The genes are TRBV19 and TRBJ1-5; weak D call: TRBD1 (6 bases). The CDR3 has 18 amino acids. V was pared by 5 bases and J by 0 bases, with 20 bases between. CDR1 is LNHDA, CDR2 SQIVND, per germline (reference sequence). The CDR3 DNA is TGTGCCAGTAGTCCGTTACCGGACAGAATAGATAGCAATCAGCCCCAGCATTTT. Protein sequence: CASSPLPDRIDSNQPQHF.

In this sample, this clone turned up a few times. The rearrangement links TRBV28 to TRBJ1-5; 7 bases map to TRBD1. The V segment lost 2 bases and the J segment 1 base; nucleotides outside the gene matches: 5. The CDR3 is made up of 16 amino acids. CDR1 MDHEN and CDR2 SYDVKM come from the germline V gene. CDR3 DNA: TGTGCCAGCAGTTTAAATCAGGGGGAGAGCAATCAGCCCCAGCATTTT. Translation gives CASSLNQGESNQPQHF.

In its sample, this clone was seen once. The J gene is TRBJ2-3, the V gene TRBV29-1; tentative D call: TRBD1 (5 bases). The germline V and J ends were trimmed by 5 bases and 2 bases, with 11 bases remaining between them. The CDR3 is made up of 13 amino acids. Germline CDR1 and CDR2: SQVTM and ANQGSEA. CDR3 sequence (DNA): TGCAGCGTTTCGGGCAGGGTCACAGATACGCAGTATTTT. Its translation is CSVSGRVTDTQYF.

The CDR3 DNA reads as TGTGCCAGCAGCTTTAGTGGCAATCAGCCCCAGCATTTT. Translating gives CASSFSGNQPQHF. The chain has TRBV13 and TRBJ1-5; D is unresolved. The V end lost 3 bases, the J end lost 2 bases, and 5 bases lay between the germline ends. The germline V gene has CDR1 PRHDT and CDR2 FYEKMQ (reference sequence). This CDR3 has 13 amino acids.

The chain has TRBV28 and TRBJ2-7, with unresolved D. The V gene lost 8 bases and the J gene lost 7 bases, with 9 bases spanning the gap. Looked up from germline, CDR1 is MDHEN and CDR2 is SYDVKM. The CDR3 length is 10 residues. The CDR3 sequence: CASSSIEQYF. The CDR3 DNA sequence: TGTGCCAGCTCGAGTATAGAGCAGTACTTC.

The rearrangement joins TRBV7-2 to TRBJ1-3, with a weak D call TRBD1 (5 bases). The germline V gene has CDR1 SGHTA and CDR2 FQGNSA. V gave up 8 bases and J gave up 4 bases, with 21 bases separating them. CDR3 size: 16 residues. In DNA form, the CDR3 reads TGTGCCAGCTATAAACCGGGGGTTTCTGGAGGAAACACCATATATTTT. Amino acid sequence: CASYKPGVSGGNTIYF.

The chain is built from TRBV27 and TRBJ2-7, with 7 positions matching TRBD1. Germline V lookup: CDR1 MNHEY, CDR2 SMNVEV (reference sequence). The CDR3 runs to 15 residues. Germline trimming cut 5 bases from V and 3 bases from J; bases unmatched to any gene: 10. The CDR3 is CASSVVGDSYYEQYF. CDR3 DNA sequence: TGTGCCAGCAGTGTCGTGGGGGACAGCTACTACGAGCAGTACTTC.

This clone was recorded a few times. The genes are TRBV12-5 and TRBJ1-3; D not resolved. This CDR3 has 11 amino acids. Germline values: CDR1 LGHNT, CDR2 FRNRAP. Trimming pared 1 base from V and 8 bases from J, leaving 3 bases between. The CDR3 here is CASGLAYTIYF. CDR3 in DNA: TGTGCTAGTGGTTTGGCTTACACCATATATTTT.

V gene TRBV9 combines with J gene TRBJ1-5, with a weak D call TRBD1 (6 bases). The germline V and J ends were trimmed by 4 bases and 5 bases, with 19 bases remaining between them. Germline values: CDR1 SGDLS, CDR2 YYNGEE. There are 16 residues in the CDR3. In DNA, the CDR3 is TGTGCCAGCAGCCCAGAGGGGGGGCTAGGCCATCAGCCCCAGCATTTT. Translated, it gives CASSPEGGLGHQPQHF. The entire variable domain, with the rest obtained from reference TRBV9 and TRBJ1-5, is as follows: DSGVTQTPKHLITATGQRVTLRCSPRSGDLSVYWYQQSLDQGLQFLIQYYNGEERAKGNILERFSAQQFPDLHSELNLSSLELGDSALYFCASSPEGGLGHQPQHFGDGTRLSIL.

The chain links TRBV27 to TRBJ1-5; D not certain. Trimming shortened V by 5 bases and J by 4 bases, and 9 bases separated the two germline ends. Germline loops: CDR1 MNHEY, CDR2 SMNVEV (reference sequence). The CDR3 is 13 amino acids. CDR3 protein: CASSRGANQPQHF. DNA of the CDR3: TGTGCCAGCAGTCGGGGAGCTAATCAGCCCCAGCATTTT.